This T cell receptor beta chain stems from a study of shared clonotypes between healthy human individuals. Across the whole study: CD4 naive and memory got three plates each, CD8 naive two, CD8 memory one. Broader study findings: Compared with memory subsets, naive subsets generally had larger estimated richness. Sampling was confined to blood; repertoires within tissues likely differ.

CDR3 length equals 17 residues. Of note for this clone: What it binds is not known.

The protocol was immunoSEQ multiplex PCR, while the TCRdb copy is restricted to in-frame clones and leaves out a portion. The data contain about 1.5 million clones, roughly 98% of them seen just once; the ten biggest clones take up 0.4% to 0.55%. The rearrangement joins TRBV12-2 to TRBJ2-1; the table names TRBD2, a call not compared with the DNA. TRBV12-2 is annotated as a pseudogene. The clonotype was recovered from a man aged 25 to 45 in good health. Sample: naive CD4+ T cells sorted from blood. The subset here: CD45RA+ positively selected. The CDR3: CASRSLIGTSPYNEQFF. The CDR3 DNA sequence: TGTGCAAGTCGCTCCCTCATCGGGACTAGTCCCTACAATGAGCAGTTCTTC.